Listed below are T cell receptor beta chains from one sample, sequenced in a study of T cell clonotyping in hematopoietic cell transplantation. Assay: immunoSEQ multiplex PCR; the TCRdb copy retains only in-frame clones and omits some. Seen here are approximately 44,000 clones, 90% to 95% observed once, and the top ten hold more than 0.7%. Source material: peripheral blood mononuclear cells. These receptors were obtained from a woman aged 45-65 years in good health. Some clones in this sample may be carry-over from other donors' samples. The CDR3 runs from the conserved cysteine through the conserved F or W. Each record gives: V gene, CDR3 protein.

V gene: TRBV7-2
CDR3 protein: CASNLGLHQETQYF

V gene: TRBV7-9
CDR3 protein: CASSFSETQYF

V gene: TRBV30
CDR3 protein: CAWSLFDSLVSTNEKLFF

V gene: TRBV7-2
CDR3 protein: CASSFRRGRETQYF

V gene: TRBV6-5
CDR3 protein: CASSYSWGRLETQYF

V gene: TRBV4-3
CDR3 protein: CASSQLSDRAYGNTIYF

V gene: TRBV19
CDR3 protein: CASRPDTYNEQFF

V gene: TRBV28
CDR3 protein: CASSSMGQGWEKLFF

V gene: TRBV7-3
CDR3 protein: CASSLRLGETQYF

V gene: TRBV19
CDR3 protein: CASSIEKGFSYEQYF

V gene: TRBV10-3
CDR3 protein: CAISESRQGGNYGYTF